These 25 T cell receptor beta chains originate from one sample sequenced in a study of blood T cell repertoires in COVID-19. Data came from immunoSEQ multiplex PCR; TCRdb stores just in-frame clones and leaves some out. The sample contains about 71,000 clones, more than 75% of which appear only once. The sequenced material came from peripheral blood. These receptors were taken from a woman at least 80 years old with acute or convalescent COVID-19.

The V call is TRBV28, the J call TRBJ1-4; 7 bases fit TRBD1. This CDR3 spans 14 amino acids. Trimming removed 4 bases from V and 4 bases from J; junction bases left unmatched: 3. Germline V gene sequence: CDR1 MDHEN, CDR2 SYDVKM. DNA for the CDR3: TGTGCCAGCAGTTCCGGGACAGTTAATGAAAAACTGTTTTTT. It specifies CASSSGTVNEKLFF.

V is TRBV6-2 or TRBV6-3 and J is TRBJ2-3; D remains ambiguous. Germline lookup yields CDR1 MNHEY and CDR2 SVGEGT. CDR3 size: 16 residues. V gave up 0 bases and J gave up 4 bases, with 14 bases separating them. The chain's CDR3 is CASSYSVASRSDTQYF. The DNA of the CDR3 is TGTGCCAGCAGTTACTCGGTGGCTAGTAGGTCAGATACGCAGTATTTT.

The gene calls are TRBV2 and TRBJ1-6, with 8 bases that match TRBD1. The CDR3 sequence is 13 residues long. In germline, CDR1 is SNHLY, CDR2 FYNNEI. V dropped 5 bases and J dropped 9; count of bases not matched to a gene: 3. CDR3 in DNA: TGTGCCAGCAGTCCAGGGGGCAGTTCACCCCTCCACTTT. Residues: CASSPGGSSPLHF.

The chain couples TRBV19 to TRBJ1-5, with D uncertain. The CDR3 length is 13 residues. Between the trimmed V and J ends, which lost 6 bases and 6 bases, there was a span of 12 bases. Germline CDR1 LNHDA, CDR2 SQIVND (reference sequence). The CDR3 DNA follows: TGTGCCAGTAGGGCGGGATTCGGTCAGCCCCAGCATTTT. This sequence encodes CASRAGFGQPQHF.

This rearrangement joins TRBV25-1 to TRBJ2-1; TRBD1 matches 10 bases. The CDR3 is made up of 18 amino acids. Looked up from germline, CDR1 is MGHDK and CDR2 is SYGVNS. V lost 2 bases, J lost 4 bases, and 11 bases stayed unmatched. For the CDR3, the DNA is TGTGCCAGCAGTGAAACGACCGGGACAGGGGTAGGATACAATGAGCAGTTCTTC. Its protein is CASSETTGTGVGYNEQFF.

Comments on this clone: Compared with germline, one end of the junction differs, possibly owing to a read error. The CDR3 sequence is CASSEGPRTVNTEAFF. The DNA for the CDR3 is TGTGCCAGCAGCGAAGGGCCCCGGACAGTGAACACTGAAGCTTTCTTT. The V call is TRBV6-1, the J call TRBJ1-1; TRBD1 is a possible D gene (6 bases). In germline, CDR1 is MNHNS, CDR2 SASEGT. The CDR3 loop spans 16 amino acids.

This rearrangement joins TRBV7-2 to TRBJ2-3; 8 bases match TRBD1. The CDR3 covers 14 residues. V dropped 5 bases and J dropped 3; count of bases not matched to a gene: 4. Germline assignment: CDR1 SGHTA and CDR2 FQGNSA. As DNA, the CDR3 is TGTGCCAGCAGCCCGGACAGGGCGACAGATACGCAGTATTTT. Amino acids: CASSPDRATDTQYF.

The chain uses TRBV20-1 and TRBJ2-7; 9 bases line up with TRBD2. Per the germline V gene, CDR1 is DFQATT and CDR2 is SNEGSKA (reference sequence). The CDR3 covers 15 residues. After removal of 6 bases from V and 7 bases from J, the junction contained 16 bases not matched to a gene. CDR3 residues: CSASRLAGPPGEQYF. CDR3 DNA: TGCAGTGCAAGTCGGCTAGCGGGACCCCCGGGGGAGCAGTACTTC.

This clone was seen repeatedly, ten times or more. Other DNA sequences in this sample translate to the same CDR3. This chain connects TRBV7-9 to TRBJ1-5; 7 bases map to TRBD1. The V segment lost 5 bases and the J segment 1 base; nucleotides outside the gene matches: 2. This CDR3 has 14 residues. From germline, CDR1 is SEHNR and CDR2 FQNEAQ (reference sequence). In DNA, the CDR3 is TGTGCCAGCAGCCCGACAGGGAGCAATCAGCCCCAGCATTTT. It specifies CASSPTGSNQPQHF.

About this clone itself: Other nucleotide sequences from this sample produce the same CDR3. V is TRBV3-1 (or the pseudogene TRBV3-2) and J is TRBJ1-1; 7 bases are a match to TRBD1. CDR3 length: 15 amino acids. The J segment lost 3 bases and the V segment lost 4 bases, leaving 8 bases of the junction unmatched. Germline CDR1 and CDR2: LGHDT and YNNKEL (reference sequence). CDR3 residues: CASSPTMTGYTEAFF. Written as DNA, the CDR3 is TGTGCCAGCAGCCCCACGATGACAGGGTACACTGAAGCTTTCTTT.

The chain links TRBV6-5 to TRBJ2-7; 8 positions match TRBD2. CDR1 MNHEY and CDR2 SVGAGI come from the germline V gene. The CDR3 is made up of 14 amino acids. V dropped 7 bases and J dropped 2; count of bases not matched to a gene: 7. CDR3 coding DNA: TGTGCCAGCATCCCGGGACTAGGACCCTACGAGCAGTACTTC. Encoded protein: CASIPGLGPYEQYF.

CDR3 in amino acids: CASSSLGRAADNEQFF. The DNA for the CDR3 is TGTGCCAGCAGCTCTTTAGGGCGGGCGGCCGACAATGAGCAGTTCTTC. J is TRBJ2-1 and V is TRBV7-8; possibly TRBD2 for D (5 bases). The CDR3 has 16 residues. V was clipped by 4 bases and J by 5 bases, with 18 bases between them. Germline values: CDR1 SGHVS, CDR2 FQNEAQ.

The chain uses TRBV29-1 and TRBJ1-1; perhaps TRBD1 as D (5 bases). This CDR3 comprises 12 residues. The germline V gene has CDR1 SQVTM and CDR2 ANQGSEA. The germline V and J ends were trimmed by 6 bases and 2 bases, with 10 bases remaining between them. The CDR3 DNA reads TGCAGCGTCGCAGGACAAAACACTGAAGCTTTCTTT. Protein: CSVAGQNTEAFF.

J is TRBJ2-1 and V is TRBV12-5; TRBD2 matches at 8 bases. The CDR3 has 13 amino acids. V shed 8 bases and J 6 bases; nucleotides not matched to a gene: 6. Germline assignment: CDR1 LGHNT and CDR2 FRNRAP. CDR3 in DNA: TGTGCTAGTTCCAGCGGGAGCATCAATGAGCAGTTCTTC. It specifies CASSSGSINEQFF.

This clone was recorded once. This chain links TRBV7-8 with TRBJ2-5; 7 bases fit TRBD2. Looked up from germline, CDR1 is SGHVS and CDR2 is FQNEAQ. This CDR3 has 14 amino acids. J gave up 9 bases and V 5 bases, and 12 bases lay outside the gene matches. As DNA, the CDR3 is TGTGCCAGCAGCCCCATTCGCAACGCGGGGGCCCAGTACTTC. Its protein is CASSPIRNAGAQYF.

This clone was seen just once. At the DNA level, this CDR3 is encoded by other sequences in the same sample as well. The rearrangement uses TRBV24-1 and TRBJ1-2; D is uncertain. CDR1 is KGHDR, CDR2 SFDVKD, per germline. The CDR3 extends over 12 amino acids. Trimming stripped 4 bases from V and 2 bases from J, with 4 bases between. The CDR3 nucleotides read TGTGCCACCAGTGACCAGAACTATGGCTACACCTTC. Translated, it gives CATSDQNYGYTF.

V usage is TRBV19 and J usage is TRBJ2-5, with 10 nucleotides matching TRBD1. The DNA end favors TRBJ2-7, so the J call may be wrong. There are 15 residues in the CDR3. CDR1 is LNHDA and CDR2 is SQIVND in the germline V gene (reference sequence). For the CDR3, the DNA is TGTGCCAGTAGTTCCCGGGACAGGGGTTCCTACGAGCAGTACTTC. Translating gives CASSSRDRGSYEQYF.

The V call is TRBV19, the J call TRBJ2-1, with 7 bases identical to TRBD1. The CDR3 sequence is 13 residues long. V trimming: 3 bases; J trimming: 9 bases; junction bases outside the gene matches: 5. In germline, CDR1 is LNHDA, CDR2 SQIVND (reference sequence). CDR3 DNA: TGTGCCAGTAGTATGCGAGCAGGGGGTGAGCAGTTCTTC. Translating gives CASSMRAGGEQFF.

The V and J genes are TRBV5-1 and TRBJ1-3; no definite D call. CDR1 is SGHRS and CDR2 is YFSETQ in the germline V gene. Trimming pared 1 base from V and 0 bases from J, leaving 5 bases between. The CDR3 is 14 amino acids. CDR3 DNA: TGCGCCAGCAGCTTGAGGAGCTCTGGAAACACCATATATTTT. Translated, it gives CASSLRSSGNTIYF.

The chain combines TRBV24-1 with TRBJ2-1, with TRBD2 identical over 7 bases. The trim removed 9 bases at V and 4 bases at J, leaving 20 bases unmatched. The germline V gene has CDR1 KGHDR and CDR2 SFDVKD. The CDR3 length is 18 residues. CDR3 sequence reads: CATQAAGGGRGPYNEQFF. CDR3 nucleotide sequence: TGTGCCACCCAAGCCGCTGGGGGGGGACGAGGACCTTACAATGAGCAGTTCTTC.

The V call is TRBV7-9, the J call TRBJ2-3; possible D gene TRBD2, 5 bases. Germline-derived CDR1 and CDR2 are SEHNR and FQNEAQ (reference sequence). With 1 base removed from V and 0 bases from J, the gap between germline ends came to 14 bases. The CDR3 runs to 17 residues. The CDR3 here is CASSLVPSPSSTDTQYF. CDR3 nucleotides: TGTGCCAGCAGCTTAGTTCCTAGCCCCTCGAGCACAGATACGCAGTATTTT.

The chain joins TRBV19 to TRBJ2-1; D not certain. The V gene's germline CDR1 is LNHDA and CDR2 SQIVND (reference sequence). V lost 7 bases and J lost 0, with 7 bases in between. This CDR3 comprises 13 residues. The chain's CDR3 is CASTMSSYNEQFF. CDR3 sequence (DNA): TGTGCCAGTACTATGAGCTCCTACAATGAGCAGTTCTTC. Supplemented by reference TRBV19 and TRBJ2-1, the full variable domain reads DGGITQSPKYLFRKEGQNVTLSCEQNLNHDAMYWYRQDPGQGLRLIYYSQIVNDFQKGDIAEGYSVSREKKESFPLTVTSAQKNPTAFYLCASTMSSYNEQFFGPGTRLTVL.

The chain joins TRBV28 to TRBJ1-3, with 7 positions matching TRBD1. This CDR3 contains 15 residues. Unmatched junction bases numbered 9, after V lost 6 bases and J lost 4 bases. Looked up from germline, CDR1 is MDHEN and CDR2 is SYDVKM. This CDR3 reads CASRPLTGRGNTIYF. CDR3 nucleotides: TGTGCCAGCAGACCCCTGACAGGGAGGGGAAACACCATATATTTT. Using reference TRBV28 and TRBJ1-3 for the parts outside the CDR3, the full variable domain is DVKVTQSSRYLVKRTGEKVFLECVQDMDHENMFWYRQDPGLGLRLIYFSYDVKMKEKGDIPEGYSVSREKKERFSLILESASTNQTSMYLCASRPLTGRGNTIYFGEGSWLTVV.

This clone was counted between two and nine times. This chain links TRBV6-5 with TRBJ1-1; D unresolved. The CDR3 totals 15 residues. V was shortened by 0 bases and J by 6 bases, with 14 bases between the two germline ends. The germline CDR1 and CDR2 sequences are MNHEY and SVGAGI. The CDR3 bases are TGTGCCAGCAGTTACTCGAACCCCCCGGTCGCTGAAGCTTTCTTT. This encodes CASSYSNPPVAEAFF.

V gene TRBV20-1 combines with J gene TRBJ2-1; 8 nucleotides align to TRBD1. The junction had 3 bases not matched to a gene; V was cut back by 3 bases and J by 2 bases. The germline gives CDR1 DFQATT, CDR2 SNEGSKA (reference sequence). This CDR3 is built from 14 residues. The CDR3 coding sequence is TGCAGTGCTAGTTGGGACAGGCCCTACAATGAGCAGTTCTTC. Translating gives CSASWDRPYNEQFF.